Each of the 6 T cell receptor beta chains below was sequenced from the same sample in a study of cytomegalovirus exposure and HLA in healthy donors. The PCR employed 60 Vbeta primers together with 13 Jbeta primers. Produced via immunoSEQ multiplex PCR; TCRdb's table is partial and in-frame only. Among roughly 120,000 clones listed, 70% to 80% were seen once. Sequenced material: PBMCs. Receptor source: a woman between 45 and 60 years old in good health and CMV-seropositive.

This clone has just one count. This rearrangement joins TRBV5-1 to TRBJ2-1; 8 nucleotides match TRBD1. The CDR3 covers 13 residues. Trimming at V came to 4 bases and at J to 9 bases, leaving 6 bases not matched to a gene. CDR1 is SGHRS, CDR2 YFSETQ, per germline. In DNA form, the CDR3 reads TGCGCCAGCAGCCAGGGGGCTTGGGGTGAGCAGTTCTTC. This translates into CASSQGAWGEQFF.

The J gene is TRBJ2-2, the V gene TRBV7-3; 9 positions agree with TRBD2. V was pared by 2 bases and J by 7 bases, with 5 bases of the junction left unmatched. The germline V gene encodes CDR1 SGHTA and CDR2 FQGTGA. CDR3 length equals 15 residues. CDR3 nucleotide sequence: TGTGCCAGCAGCTTAGTAGCGGGAGTTTTCGGGGAGCTGTTTTTT. This translates into CASSLVAGVFGELFF.

V usage is TRBV30 and J usage is TRBJ2-5; no definite D call. Trimming left V 2 bases short and J 2 bases short, with 3 bases between. The CDR3 runs 11 residues. Germline V gene lookup returns CDR1 GTSNPN and CDR2 SVGIG (reference sequence). The DNA of the CDR3 is TGTGCCTGGAGTCGGCAAGAGACCCAGTACTTC. Encoded protein: CAWSRQETQYF.

The gene calls are TRBV27 and TRBJ1-1; TRBD1 might be the D (6 bases). The CDR3 consists of 13 residues. CDR1 and CDR2 from the germline V gene are MNHEY and SMNVEV (reference sequence). The V end lost 9 bases, the J end lost 9 bases, and 20 bases lay between the germline ends. The CDR3 protein is CASNENTGSQAFF. The CDR3 DNA is TGTGCCAGTAATGAAAATACAGGGTCGCAAGCTTTCTTT.

In its sample, this clone was seen a few times. Here the CDR3 DNA reads TGTGCCAGCAGCGTAGCCCAGGGATCCTACAATGAGCAGTTCTTC. Translating it yields CASSVAQGSYNEQFF. V gene TRBV9 combines with J gene TRBJ2-1, with TRBD1 as a possible D gene (5 bases). Between the trimmed V and J ends, which lost 0 bases and 1 base, there was a span of 8 bases. The V gene's germline CDR1 is SGDLS and CDR2 YYNGEE. The CDR3 loop spans 15 amino acids.

The chain combines TRBV5-8 with TRBJ1-2; 10 bases agree with TRBD1. This CDR3 is 17 amino acids long. Germline values: CDR1 SGHTS, CDR2 YDEGEE. V shed 5 bases and J 6 bases; nucleotides not matched to a gene: 16. For the CDR3, the DNA is TGTGCCAGCAGTTTAGGGACAGGGGTCCCTTCACTACATGGCTACACCTTC. It yields the protein CASSLGTGVPSLHGYTF. The full variable domain, in which reference TRBV5-8 and TRBJ1-2 provide the parts outside the CDR3, is EAGVTQSPTHLIKTRGQQATLRCSPISGHTSVYWYQQALGLGLQFLLWYDEGEERNRGNFPPRFSGRQFPNYSSELNVNALELEDSALYLCASSLGTGVPSLHGYTFGSGTRLTVV.